The rows below give T cell receptor beta chains drawn from one sample of a study of T cells in Graves' hyperthyroidism and ophthalmopathy. TCRdb independently ran MiXCR on the multiplex PCR reads; one entry per CDR3 protein. The table records a few hundred thousand distinct CDR3 sequences, 15% to 20% of them present only once. Sequencing used blood. These receptors were taken from a man aged 45-60 years with Graves' ophthalmopathy. Both conserved end residues are part of each CDR3. For some rows the clone size is stated as once, few or many, or as a class when expanded; others skip it.

j_call v_call clone_size cdr3_length cdr3_aa
TRBJ2-7 TRBV12-3/TRBV12-4 many 14 CASSRTSGSYEQYF
TRBJ1-1 TRBV27 many 15 CASKGRGLTGTEAFF
TRBJ1-1 TRBV10-3 few 13 CAISGSGNAEAFF
TRBJ2-2 TRBV20-1 - 12 CSATRLAGELFF
TRBJ2-7 TRBV9 few 15 CASSVGSGNSYEQYF
TRBJ2-3 TRBV5-1 few 17 CASSVRDTRHSTDTQYF
TRBJ1-5 TRBV6-1 - 15 CASSRMTAFGQPQHF
TRBJ2-3 TRBV28 many 17 CASSSAGLAGGSDTQYF
TRBJ2-7 TRBV6-1 - 15 CASSAIQGVTYEQYF
TRBJ1-1 TRBV29-1 many 10 CSPAGFEAFF
TRBJ1-5 TRBV30 few 13 CAWSLGDNQPQHF
TRBJ1-1 TRBV12-3/TRBV12-4 - 15 CASTALSGVNTEAFF
TRBJ1-1 TRBV19 - 15 CASSIGDRAFPEAFF
TRBJ2-3 TRBV20-1 many 17 CSARVSPRRGNTDTQYF
TRBJ1-1 TRBV20-1 - 14 CSARPRRAGTEAFF
TRBJ2-7 TRBV20-1 few 14 CSAGPGTAGYEQYF
TRBJ2-2 TRBV6-1 few 16 CASRARQASNTGELFF
TRBJ1-6 TRBV7-9 - 13 CASSPGHNSPLHF
TRBJ2-3 TRBV7-9 many 15 CASSRSRVSTDTQYF
TRBJ2-7 TRBV6-2/TRBV6-3 - 14 CASTLSGRENEQYF
TRBJ2-2 TRBV7-8 few 19 CASSLVRLAGGPNTGELFF
TRBJ2-5 TRBV5-1 few 16 CASSSGQSSPEETQYF